Listed here are 9 T cell receptor beta chains from one sample, sequenced in a study of blood T cells in healthy people across ages. The second PCR ran roughly 6 to 11 cycles with a sample-barcoded 5' primer and J-beta primers. TCRdb passed the 5' RACE reads through MiXCR, listing each CDR3 protein once. Among about 560,000 distinct CDR3 sequences, approximately 26% were seen once, and the ten largest hold approximately 3.3%. The same data also went into a second study, on T cells of mothers and their children.

The sequenced sample consisted of blood. These receptors all stem from a boy younger than 10 in good health.

A note on this clonotype: One end of the junction fails to match germline, which may point to a read error. V gene TRBV27 combines with J gene TRBJ2-4, with 8 bases that match TRBD1. The CDR3 totals 16 residues. CDR1 is MNHEY and CDR2 is SMNVEV in the germline V gene (reference sequence). The CDR3 DNA reads as TGTGCCGGCAGTCCCGGACAGGGCGAGGCCAAAAACATTCAGTACTTC. It translates to CAGSPGQGEAKNIQYF.

This clonotype was counted a few times. V is TRBV6-2 or TRBV6-3 and J is TRBJ1-1; D possibly corresponds to TRBD1 (5 bases). Germline CDR1 and CDR2: MNHEY and SVGEGT. The V gene lost 8 bases and the J gene lost 0 bases, with 10 bases spanning the gap. The CDR3 is 13 residues long. The CDR3 here is CASAGTVNTEAFF. The CDR3 coding sequence is TGTGCCAGCGCCGGGACGGTGAACACTGAAGCTTTCTTT.

This chain joins TRBV24-1 and TRBJ2-5; perhaps TRBD2 as D (5 bases). The length of the CDR3 is 12 residues. The V and J ends lost 7 bases and 5 bases respectively, with 10 bases between them. Germline assignment: CDR1 KGHDR and CDR2 SFDVKD. The CDR3 reads CATSEREETQYF. CDR3 DNA sequence: TGTGCCACCAGCGAGAGGGAGGAGACCCAGTACTTC.

With regard to this clonotype: A junction boundary mismatches the germline segment, possibly from a read error. V and J are TRBV12-3 or TRBV12-4 and TRBJ2-1; the match to TRBD1 covers 7 bases. The CDR3 sequence is 13 residues long. CDR3 bases: TGTGCCAGCACCCGGGGACAGCCCTACGAGCAGTCCTTC. Translation gives CASTRGQPYEQSF.

In nucleotides, the CDR3 is TGTGCCTCCGGAGGGGGTCGCTACGAGCAGTACTTC. Translating gives CASGGGRYEQYF. This rearrangement joins TRBV14 to TRBJ2-7; possibly TRBD1 or TRBD2 for D (6 bases each). V was trimmed by 11 bases and J by 3 bases, leaving 14 bases between them. This CDR3 region has 12 residues. The germline CDR1 and CDR2 sequences are SGHDN and FVKESK.

The V call is TRBV12-3 or TRBV12-4, the J call TRBJ2-7, with D perhaps given as TRBD1 or TRBD2 (6 bases each). Trimming removed 5 bases at V and 3 bases at J, with 20 bases between. The CDR3 loop spans 16 amino acids. This CDR3 reads CASSPNTGSGFYEQYF. CDR3 DNA sequence: TGTGCCAGCAGTCCAAATACAGGGAGCGGGTTCTACGAGCAGTACTTC.

The rearrangement uses TRBV9 and TRBJ2-6, with TRBD2 as a possible D gene (5 bases). The germline V gene encodes CDR1 SGDLS and CDR2 YYNGEE. The CDR3 length is 14 residues. V was trimmed by 7 bases and J by 0 bases, leaving 8 bases between them. CDR3 bases: TGTGCCAGCGCCGGGGACTCTGGGGCCAACGTCCTGACTTTC. It specifies CASAGDSGANVLTF.

The chain links TRBV20-1 to TRBJ2-3, with 8 bases aligning to TRBD2. CDR1 is DFQATT, CDR2 SNEGSKA, per germline (reference sequence). The CDR3 loop spans 15 amino acids. V was pared by 0 bases and J by 4 bases, with 6 bases of the junction left unmatched. Here the CDR3 reads CSAREPREGSDTQYF. For the CDR3, the DNA is TGCAGTGCTAGAGAACCACGGGAGGGATCAGATACGCAGTATTTT.

This clonotype was observed a few times. V usage is TRBV12-3 or TRBV12-4 and J usage is TRBJ2-1; D is unclear. The CDR3 has 14 amino acids. V was trimmed by 3 bases and J by 3 bases, leaving 9 bases between them. The CDR3 DNA follows: TGTGCCAGCAGTTTTCTCCAGTTCTACAATGAGCAGTTCTTC. This codes for CASSFLQFYNEQFF.